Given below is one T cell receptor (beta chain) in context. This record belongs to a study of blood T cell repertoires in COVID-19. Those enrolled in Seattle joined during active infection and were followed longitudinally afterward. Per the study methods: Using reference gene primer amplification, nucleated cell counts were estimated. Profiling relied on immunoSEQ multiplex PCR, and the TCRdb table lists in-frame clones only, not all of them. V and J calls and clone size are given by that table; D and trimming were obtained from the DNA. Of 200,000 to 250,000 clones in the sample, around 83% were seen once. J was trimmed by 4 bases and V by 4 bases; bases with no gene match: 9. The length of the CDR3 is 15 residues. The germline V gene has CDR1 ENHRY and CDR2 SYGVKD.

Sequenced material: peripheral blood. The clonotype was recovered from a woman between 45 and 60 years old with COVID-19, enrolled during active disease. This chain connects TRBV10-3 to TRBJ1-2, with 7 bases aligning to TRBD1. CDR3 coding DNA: TGTGCCATCAGTGCCGGACAGGCGGCCGGCTATGGCTACACCTTC. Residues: CAISAGQAAGYGYTF.